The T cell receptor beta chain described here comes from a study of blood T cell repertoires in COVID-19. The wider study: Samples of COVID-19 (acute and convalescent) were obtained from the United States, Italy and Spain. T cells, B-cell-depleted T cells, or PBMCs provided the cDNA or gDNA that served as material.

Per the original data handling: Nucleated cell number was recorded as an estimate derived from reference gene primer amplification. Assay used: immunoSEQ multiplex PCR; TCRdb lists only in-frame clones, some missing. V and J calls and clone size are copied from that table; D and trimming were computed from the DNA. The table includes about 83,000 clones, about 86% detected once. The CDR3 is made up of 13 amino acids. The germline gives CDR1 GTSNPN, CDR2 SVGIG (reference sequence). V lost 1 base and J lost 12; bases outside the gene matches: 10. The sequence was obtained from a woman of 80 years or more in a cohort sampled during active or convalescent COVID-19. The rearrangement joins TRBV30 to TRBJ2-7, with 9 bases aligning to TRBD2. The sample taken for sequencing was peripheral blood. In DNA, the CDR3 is TGTGCCTGGAGTGCGGGGACTAGCCCGAGGCCGTACTTC. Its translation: CAWSAGTSPRPYF.